This T cell receptor (beta chain) was obtained from a study of blood T cell repertoires in COVID-19. Overall study context: T cells, B-cell-depleted T cells, or PBMCs supplied cDNA or gDNA.

In Cohort 3, a recovered donor had either two negative PCRs, clearance, or symptom resolution. Sequencing used immunoSEQ multiplex PCR; TCRdb keeps in-frame clones, though not all of them. Of about 350,000 clones in the sample, about 90% were seen once. The TCR comes from a woman in her thirties who had recovered from COVID-19. The sample comprised PBMCs or T cells enriched from blood (not recorded which).

The CDR3 DNA is TGTGCCAGCAGTTACACGGGACAGGGTGAGCGATATGGCTACACCTTC. This translates into CASSYTGQGERYGYTF. This chain uses TRBV6-5 with TRBJ1-2; 9 nucleotides match TRBD1. From germline, CDR1 is MNHEY and CDR2 SVGAGI. This CDR3 spans 16 amino acids. J lost 5 bases, V lost 2 bases, and 9 bases had no gene match.